These T cell receptor beta chains were read from a single sample in a study of neurological immune-mediated disorders. TCRdb reanalysed the 5' RACE reads using MiXCR and keeps one entry per CDR3 protein. The repertoire has 20,000 to 30,000 distinct CDR3 sequences, approximately 13% of them found once; the top ten carry roughly 14%. The sequenced sample consisted of PBMCs. These receptors were obtained from a woman aged 55 to 70 with HTLV-1-associated myelopathy (HAM/TSP). CDR3s include the opening cysteine and the closing phenylalanine or tryptophan. Fields, in order: D gene, clone size, CDR3 length, V gene, J gene, CDR3 protein, CDR3 DNA. A D gene is named only where the DNA matches it firmly. The size field is filled for only some rows; it gives once, few, many or a size class.

>NA|NA|14|TRBV9|TRBJ2-1
CASSGSPGGNEQFF
TGTGCCAGCAGCGGATCCCCCGGCGGCAATGAGCAGTTCTTC
>NA|many|15|TRBV12-3/TRBV12-4|TRBJ2-2
CASSDLTGFSGELFF
TGTGCCAGCAGTGATCTTACAGGATTTTCCGGGGAGCTGTTTTTT
>NA|many|15|TRBV15|TRBJ2-7
CATSSYGRNSYEQYF
TGTGCCACCAGCAGTTATGGCCGGAACTCCTACGAGCAGTACTTC
>TRBD2|medium-sized|13|TRBV20-1|TRBJ2-1
CSASPGLETEQFF
TGCAGTGCCTCACCGGGACTAGAGACTGAGCAGTTCTTC
>NA|many|13|TRBV29-1|TRBJ2-2
CSVEGQNTGELFF
TGCAGCGTTGAGGGACAGAACACCGGGGAGCTGTTTTTT
>TRBD1|many|16|TRBV6-6|TRBJ1-3
CASGDRLPSSGNTIYF
TGTGCCAGCGGGGACAGGCTTCCATCCTCTGGAAACACCATATATTTT
>TRBD1|many|13|TRBV12-3/TRBV12-4|TRBJ1-4
CASRQGVDEKLFF
TGTGCCAGCAGGCAGGGGGTGGATGAAAAACTGTTTTTT
>TRBD1|many|15|TRBV20-1|TRBJ2-5
CSASDNRGPQETQYF
TGCAGTGCTAGCGACAACAGGGGGCCCCAAGAGACCCAGTACTTC
>TRBD2|many|17|TRBV28|TRBJ2-4
CASSGGWEGRAKNIQYF
TGTGCCAGCAGTGGCGGTTGGGAGGGACGGGCCAAAAACATTCAGTACTTC
>NA|NA|11|TRBV30|TRBJ1-4
CAWNPGRKLFF
TGTGCCTGGAATCCCGGACGAAAACTGTTTTTT
>NA|large|12|TRBV20-1|TRBJ1-3
CSARPSGNTIYF
TGCAGTGCTCGGCCCTCTGGAAACACCATATATTTT
>NA|many|14|TRBV6-1|TRBJ1-5
CASVTGVYNQPQHF
TGTGCCAGCGTCACGGGGGTATACAATCAGCCCCAGCATTTT
>NA|medium-sized|13|TRBV20-1|TRBJ1-1
CSGNQGGNTEAFF
TGCAGTGGTAACCAGGGAGGGAACACTGAAGCTTTCTTT
>NA|NA|14|TRBV12-3/TRBV12-4|TRBJ2-6
CASSSGSGAKVLNF
TGTGCCAGCAGTTCAGGGTCTGGGGCCAAAGTCCTGAATTTC
>NA|many|20|TRBV5-6|TRBJ2-2
CASSLNRLFGSGQNTGELFF
TGTGCCAGCAGCTTGAATCGACTATTTGGGAGCGGCCAGAACACCGGGGAGCTGTTTTTT
>TRBD1|many|17|TRBV5-1|TRBJ2-7
CASSPLTSGTGGYEQYF
TGCGCCAGCTCGCCCTTGACTTCCGGGACAGGGGGATACGAGCAGTACTTC
>TRBD1|medium-sized|14|TRBV12-3/TRBV12-4|TRBJ1-5
CASSATGGWQPQHF
TGTGCCAGCAGCGCGACAGGGGGATGGCAGCCCCAGCATTTT
>NA|many|12|TRBV20-1|TRBJ1-2
CSARGGGWGYTF
TGCAGTGCTAGGGGCGGGGGCTGGGGCTACACCTTC
>TRBD1|medium-sized|16|TRBV7-9|TRBJ2-2
CASSVPGQGSTGELFF
TGTGCCAGCAGCGTACCGGGACAGGGGAGCACCGGGGAGCTGTTTTTT